This entry concerns a single T cell receptor (beta chain). Its antigen is unknown. This sample is part of a study of vaccination and CD4 T cells after COVID-19. Study-wide background: Stimuli were overlapping spike peptide pools of SARS-CoV-2 and three common cold coronaviruses (HCoV-NL63, HCoV-OC43, HCoV-229E). Control cultures, each given a CEFX pool, an HIV-1 Nef pool, or no peptide, were included.

Treatment noted: approximately nine-day PBMC culture with coronavirus spike peptide pools or control peptides (ViraFEST assay). During the years 2011-2018, before the COVID-19 pandemic, the unexposed donor's CD4+ T cells were collected. On day 3 and again on day 7, fresh IL-2 medium was used to replace half the medium. Subject to cell availability, CD4+ T cells from unexposed donors were probed with SARS-CoV-2 S/N and four cold-coronavirus spikes. Cultured CD4+ T cell DNA underwent sequencing with the Oncomine TCR Beta short-read assay. Investigators obtained genomic DNA by extraction from cultured CD4+ T cells. TCRdb analysed the PCR reads with MiXCR anew, one entry per CDR3 protein. Of 6,200 or so distinct CDR3 sequences in the sample, approximately 31% were seen once. The CDR3 length is 14 residues. The germline V gene has CDR1 SGHRS and CDR2 YFSETQ. Trimming removed 3 bases at V and 1 base at J, with 10 bases between.

The sequence came from a human donor in good health. The sample consisted of CD4+ T cells from blood, cultured in vitro. The rearrangement uses TRBV5-1 and TRBJ1-1; D may be TRBD1 (5 bases). Written as DNA, the CDR3 is TGCGCCAGCAGCTGGGCGGGGGGGAACACTGAAGCTTTCTTT. It codes for CASSWAGGNTEAFF.